Presented here are 23 T cell receptor beta chains from one specimen sequenced in a study of shared T cell receptors in the human thymus. Only in-frame clones appear in the TCRdb table, and some are missing; sequencing was by immunoSEQ multiplex PCR. The table includes about 400,000 clones, 95% detected once. The specimen was thymocytes. All receptors come from a human donor.

The V call is TRBV19, the J call TRBJ2-3; 9 bases map to TRBD2. Germline CDR1 reads LNHDA; CDR2 reads SQIVND (reference sequence). This CDR3 region has 17 residues. The V segment lost 6 bases and the J segment 0 bases; nucleotides outside the gene matches: 10. As DNA, the CDR3 is TGTGCCAGTAGCGTCATTAAAGCGGGAGGTAGCACAGATACGCAGTATTTT. This sequence encodes CASSVIKAGGSTDTQYF.

This clone was recorded only once. The rearrangement uses TRBV18 and TRBJ2-3; 7 bases are shared with TRBD2. Germline V lookup: CDR1 KGHSH, CDR2 LQKENI. The CDR3 spans 13 residues. With 3 bases clipped from V and 5 bases from J, the junction kept 2 bases outside the gene matches. CDR3 residues: CASSPGGGDTQYF. CDR3 nucleotides: TGTGCCAGCTCACCGGGCGGGGGAGATACGCAGTATTTT. Drawing the rest from reference TRBV18 and TRBJ2-3, the complete variable domain is NAGVMQNPRHLVRRRGQEARLRCSPMKGHSHVYWYRQLPEEGLKFMVYLQKENIIDESGMPKERFSAEFPKEGPSILRIQQVVRGDSAAYFCASSPGGGDTQYFGPGTRLTVL.

This chain connects TRBV5-1 to TRBJ1-6; possible D gene TRBD1, 6 bases. The CDR3 consists of 15 residues. Germline V gene lookup returns CDR1 SGHRS and CDR2 YFSETQ. The germline V and J ends were trimmed by 3 bases and 4 bases, with 11 bases remaining between them. The CDR3 DNA follows: TGCGCCAGCAGCTCTGGGACACCGTATAATTCACCCCTCCACTTT. Its protein is CASSSGTPYNSPLHF.

Only a few counts were recorded for this clone. This chain connects TRBV20-1 to TRBJ1-2; D unresolved. There are 11 residues in the CDR3. Germline lookup yields CDR1 DFQATT and CDR2 SNEGSKA (reference sequence). Trimming removed 2 bases at V and 8 bases at J, with 9 bases between. The CDR3 here is CSARPIGGYTF. CDR3 DNA: TGCAGTGCTAGACCGATCGGAGGCTACACCTTC.

V and J are TRBV28 and TRBJ2-7; 8 bases are shared with TRBD1. Trimming took 6 bases from V and 3 from J; bases not matched to a gene: 7. The CDR3 covers 14 residues. Germline loops: CDR1 MDHEN, CDR2 SYDVKM. The CDR3 DNA sequence: TGTGCCAGCAGAACGACAGGGGACCACTACGAGCAGTACTTC. Encoded protein: CASRTTGDHYEQYF.

This sequence joins TRBV6-5 and TRBJ2-2; 9 bases agree with TRBD2. This CDR3 is 14 amino acids long. V gave up 3 bases and J gave up 8 bases; unmatched junction bases: 4. CDR1 and CDR2 (germline): MNHEY, SVGAGI. CDR3 protein: CASSYLAGRGELFF. As DNA, the CDR3 is TGTGCCAGCAGTTATCTAGCGGGGAGGGGGGAGCTGTTTTTT.

This chain connects TRBV2 to TRBJ2-7; 9 nucleotides line up with TRBD2. Germline-derived CDR1 and CDR2 are SNHLY and FYNNEI. The CDR3 extends over 18 amino acids. Trimming took 1 base from V and 5 from J; bases not matched to a gene: 15. CDR3 in amino acids: CASSEGLAGIEAPDEQYF. Here the CDR3 DNA reads TGTGCCAGCAGTGAAGGGCTAGCGGGGATAGAGGCGCCGGACGAGCAGTACTTC.

The chain joins TRBV15 to TRBJ2-5; tentative D call: TRBD2 (6 bases). This CDR3 has 17 amino acids. Germline values: CDR1 LNHNV, CDR2 YYDKDF (reference sequence). V was shortened by 2 bases and J by 1 base, with 17 bases between the two germline ends. The CDR3 DNA is TGTGCCACCAGCAGAATTAAACCCGGAGGGGCCCAAGAGACCCAGTACTTC. Encoded protein: CATSRIKPGGAQETQYF.

V usage is TRBV28 and J usage is TRBJ1-5, with D perhaps matching TRBD1 (6 bases). V lost 4 bases to trimming and J lost 1 base, with 20 bases between them. CDR1 is MDHEN, CDR2 SYDVKM, per germline. The CDR3 is made up of 18 amino acids. CDR3 DNA sequence: TGTGCCAGCAGTTCCCTCCCGAGGTGGCAGGGGAGCAATCAGCCCCAGCATTTT. Its translation: CASSSLPRWQGSNQPQHF. The variable domain in full, completed from reference TRBV28 and TRBJ1-5, reads DVKVTQSSRYLVKRTGEKVFLECVQDMDHENMFWYRQDPGLGLRLIYFSYDVKMKEKGDIPEGYSVSREKKERFSLILESASTNQTSMYLCASSSLPRWQGSNQPQHFGDGTRLSIL.

V gene TRBV5-4 combines with J gene TRBJ1-3; D is perhaps TRBD1 (5 bases). Trimming shortened V by 4 bases and J by 0 bases, and 17 bases separated the two germline ends. CDR1 is SGHNT, CDR2 YYREEE, per germline (reference sequence). The CDR3 totals 17 residues. CDR3 sequence (DNA): TGTGCCAGCAGCCATCTTCAGGGTAACCCCTCTGGAAACACCATATATTTT. Its translation is CASSHLQGNPSGNTIYF.

The J gene is TRBJ2-7, the V gene TRBV27; the D gene could be TRBD1 or TRBD2 (5 bases each). The V end lost 0 bases, the J end lost 6 bases, and 15 bases lay between the germline ends. Germline CDR1 and CDR2: MNHEY and SMNVEV (reference sequence). CDR3 length equals 15 residues. The CDR3 bases are TGTGCCAGCAGTTTATCGGGGGTGGCTAGCTGCGAGCAGTACTTC. It translates to CASSLSGVASCEQYF.

The CDR3 bases are TGTGCCAGTAGCCCCGGGGACGCCCCGGATTATGGCTACACCTTC. Translated: CASSPGDAPDYGYTF. The V and J genes are TRBV19 and TRBJ1-2; possible D gene TRBD1, 5 bases. The ends were cut back, 6 bases at V and 5 bases at J, with 19 bases in the middle. Germline values: CDR1 LNHDA, CDR2 SQIVND (reference sequence). The CDR3 totals 15 residues.

The V gene is TRBV18, the J gene TRBJ2-3; 7 bases match TRBD2. V shed 0 bases and J 2 bases; nucleotides not matched to a gene: 11. This CDR3 contains 18 residues. Germline V gene sequence: CDR1 KGHSH, CDR2 LQKENI. The CDR3 sequence: CASSPPSEREAYTDTQYF. In nucleotides, the CDR3 is TGTGCCAGCTCACCACCGAGCGAACGGGAGGCCTACACAGATACGCAGTATTTT.

The genes are TRBV18 and TRBJ2-5; D ambiguous. V gave up 0 bases and J gave up 5 bases, with 10 bases separating them. CDR1 is KGHSH and CDR2 is LQKENI in the germline V gene. The CDR3 length is 14 residues. In DNA, the CDR3 is TGTGCCAGCTCACCACCCGACCGCAGGGAGACCCAGTACTTC. As protein: CASSPPDRRETQYF.

The chain uses TRBV28 and TRBJ2-3; 9 bases fit TRBD2. After removal of 5 bases from V and 6 bases from J, the junction contained 12 bases not matched to a gene. The germline V gene has CDR1 MDHEN and CDR2 SYDVKM. This CDR3 is built from 16 residues. The CDR3 here is CASSPHRGGRVDTQYF. The CDR3, as DNA: TGTGCCAGCAGTCCCCACCGCGGCGGGAGGGTGGATACGCAGTATTTT.

V is TRBV2 and J is TRBJ2-2, with D perhaps matching TRBD2 (6 bases). The CDR3 has 18 amino acids. Per the germline V gene, CDR1 is SNHLY and CDR2 is FYNNEI. Trimming removed 7 bases from V and 2 bases from J, with 23 bases in between. This CDR3 reads CASTEVPSNGGNTGELFF. The CDR3 DNA reads TGTGCCAGCACCGAAGTTCCTAGCAACGGGGGAAACACCGGGGAGCTGTTTTTT.

The chain uses TRBV2 and TRBJ1-1, with 9 bases lining up with TRBD1. The CDR3 loop spans 13 amino acids. Unmatched junction bases numbered 1, after V lost 6 bases and J lost 2 bases. In germline, CDR1 is SNHLY, CDR2 FYNNEI. CDR3 bases: TGTGCCAGCAGACAGGGGGCAAACACTGAAGCTTTCTTT. Translation: CASRQGANTEAFF.

This chain joins TRBV10-2 and TRBJ1-4; D remains ambiguous. V was cut by 7 bases and J by 4 bases, with 10 bases left in between. Germline-derived CDR1 and CDR2 are WSHSY and SAAADI. The CDR3 contains 13 residues. CDR3 nucleotide sequence: TGCGCCAGCACTACAGTAATTAATGAAAAACTGTTTTTT. It specifies CASTTVINEKLFF.

V is TRBV6-5 and J is TRBJ2-7; 15 bases map to TRBD2. The CDR3 totals 16 residues. The ends lost 2 bases at V and 5 bases at J; junction bases unmatched: 4. Germline V gives CDR1 MNHEY, CDR2 SVGAGI. For the CDR3, the DNA is TGTGCCAGCAGTTACGGACTAGCGGGGGGGCTGAACGAGCAGTACTTC. Amino acid sequence: CASSYGLAGGLNEQYF.

The chain couples TRBV28 to TRBJ1-2; D remains ambiguous. Germline V gene data show CDR1 as MDHEN and CDR2 as SYDVKM. The V end was cut by 2 bases, the J end by 3 bases, with 10 bases between. The CDR3 loop spans 14 amino acids. The CDR3 region is CASSLRAGDYGYTF. The CDR3 coding sequence is TGTGCCAGCAGTTTACGGGCTGGGGACTATGGCTACACCTTC.

This clone showed up just once. This chain connects TRBV18 to TRBJ2-7; possibly TRBD2 for D (5 bases). CDR3 size: 15 residues. Germline CDR1 is KGHSH and CDR2 is LQKENI. V shed 3 bases and J shed 0 bases, with 12 bases lying between them. The CDR3: CASSPQSGSSYEQYF. As DNA, the CDR3 is TGTGCCAGCTCACCTCAATCGGGGAGCTCCTACGAGCAGTACTTC.

This chain links TRBV6-4 with TRBJ2-2; TRBD1 is a possible D gene (6 bases). Trimming stripped 6 bases from V and 5 bases from J, with 10 bases between. The CDR3 extends over 13 amino acids. Looked up from germline, CDR1 is MRHNA and CDR2 is SNTAGT. For the CDR3, the DNA is TGTGCCAGCAGGGGTCAGGGGACCGGGGAGCTGTTTTTT. It codes for CASRGQGTGELFF.

V and J are TRBV6-1 and TRBJ1-2; D not resolved. Germline loops: CDR1 MNHNS, CDR2 SASEGT. The CDR3 has 13 residues. V shed 7 bases and J shed 5 bases, with 14 bases lying between them. The CDR3 nucleotides read TGTGCCAGCAAAGGCAGAAGGATGTATGGCTACACCTTC. Translated, it gives CASKGRRMYGYTF.